Detailed here is one T cell receptor (beta chain). The data were produced by immunoSEQ multiplex PCR, yet TCRdb's version contains in-frame clones alone and is incomplete. The sample carries 100,000 to 150,000 clones, 86% recorded once. This entry comes from a study of blood T cell repertoires in COVID-19. Study as a whole: Acute-phase and convalescent COVID-19 samples originated in the United States, Italy and Spain. From T cells, B-cell-depleted T cells, or PBMCs came the material, which was cDNA or gDNA.

Living in roughly 25 US areas, the participants were between roughly 18 and 90 years of age. Participant reports of clinical history set cohort assignment. Trimming took 0 bases from V and 9 from J, leaving 10 bases between them. The CDR3 extends over 14 amino acids. Germline V gives CDR1 SGHDT, CDR2 YYEEEE. The chain combines TRBV5-6 with TRBJ1-6, with unresolved D. The sample was PBMCs or T cells enriched from blood (not recorded which). The source of this sequence is a woman between 50 and 59 years old who had recovered from COVID-19. The CDR3 spells CASSLAIDTSPLHF. In DNA form, the CDR3 reads TGTGCCAGCAGCTTGGCCATTGACACTTCACCCCTCCACTTT.